Reported below is one TCR beta chain. The data were obtained in a study of OX40 agonist ivuxolimab in advanced cancers. Study-level background: A mean age of roughly 62 years, range roughly 23 to 79, was recorded, and approximately 85% were male. Therapy given before enrollment (anti-PD-1, anti-PD-L1 or anti-CTLA-4) was allowed, and around 41% had some.

Patients were ruled out by autoimmune disease history or systemic immunosuppression. Blood was sampled at baseline, cycle 4 day 1, and cycle 7 day 1. TCRdb's table, derived via immunoSEQ multiplex PCR, lists solely in-frame clones and lacks some. Of roughly 24,000 clones in the sample, roughly 90% were seen once. The germline V and J ends were trimmed by 5 bases and 1 base, with 11 bases remaining between them. The CDR3 length is 14 residues. Germline V gene lookup returns CDR1 KGHSH and CDR2 LQKENI. The sample here was CD4+ or CD8+ T cells sorted from blood, taken in a trial of the OX40 agonist ivuxolimab. The TCR originated in an adult with an advanced solid tumor such as melanoma, head and neck, liver or kidney cancer. The chain couples TRBV18 to TRBJ1-1, with a weak D call TRBD1 (6 bases). CDR3 DNA: TGTGCCAGCTCAGAGGGGGGGCGGAACACTGAAGCTTTCTTT. This sequence encodes CASSEGGRNTEAFF.